One sample yielded the 17 T cell receptor beta chains listed below, sequenced in a study of cytomegalovirus exposure and HLA in healthy donors. Use of 60 Vbeta and 13 Jbeta primers characterized the PCR. Sequencing was performed with immunoSEQ multiplex PCR; in TCRdb, only in-frame clones are kept and a portion is missing. The top ten hold around 3% of the sample, which has 120,000 to 150,000 clones, roughly 78% seen once. Sequenced input: PBMCs. The receptors were gathered from a man aged 40-55 years in good health and CMV-seropositive.

The chain joins TRBV10-1 to TRBJ1-1, with 8 bases matching TRBD1. CDR1 is WNHNN, CDR2 SYGVQD, per germline (reference sequence). This CDR3 is 13 amino acids long. The V and J ends lost 5 bases and 5 bases, in that order; junction bases with no gene match: 4. The CDR3 loop reads CASSTQGATEAFF. As DNA, the CDR3 is TGCGCCAGCAGTACCCAGGGGGCTACTGAAGCTTTCTTT.

V is TRBV5-1 and J is TRBJ2-5, with a possible D match to TRBD1 (6 bases). The CDR3 runs 16 residues. Germline CDR1 and CDR2: SGHRS and YFSETQ. The germline V and J ends were trimmed by 0 bases and 5 bases, with 17 bases remaining between them. The CDR3, as DNA: TGCGCCAGCAGCTTGGACTCCCCAGGGGTAGGCGAGACCCAGTACTTC. Translating it yields CASSLDSPGVGETQYF.

Of note for this clone: An end of the junction does not agree with germline; a read error may underlie this. The gene calls are TRBV7-9 and TRBJ1-2, with 7 bases identical to TRBD1. CDR1 and CDR2 (germline): SEHNR, FQNEAQ (reference sequence). The CDR3 extends over 12 amino acids. CDR3 in amino acids: CSSSLGTGAWTF. DNA for the CDR3: TGTTCCAGCAGCTTAGGTACAGGGGCCTGGACCTTC.

The chain combines TRBV29-1 with TRBJ2-1; D call uncertain. The CDR3 contains 15 residues. Germline CDR1 SQVTM, CDR2 ANQGSEA. Deletions cut 3 bases from V and 4 bases from J, with 16 bases between. CDR3 residues: CSVEVRVISYNEQFF. DNA of the CDR3: TGCAGCGTTGAGGTCCGGGTGATATCGTACAATGAGCAGTTCTTC.

The chain combines TRBV9 with TRBJ2-6; no reliable D call. This CDR3 region has 15 residues. Trimming removed 4 bases from V and 2 bases from J, with 10 bases in between. Looked up from germline, CDR1 is SGDLS and CDR2 is YYNGEE. The CDR3 protein is CASSPQSAGANVLTF. As DNA, the CDR3 is TGTGCCAGCAGCCCCCAAAGCGCTGGGGCCAACGTCCTGACTTTC.

The rearrangement links TRBV7-6 to TRBJ2-1, with 9 bases identical to TRBD1. Germline V CDR1 and CDR2: SGHVS, FNYEAQ. After removal of 5 bases from V and 0 bases from J, the junction contained 17 bases not matched to a gene. The CDR3 is made up of 20 amino acids. CDR3 bases: TGTGCCAGCAGCGGGAACAGGGGGCGGGTGACGGTAGGCTCCTACAATGAGCAGTTCTTC. It is translated as CASSGNRGRVTVGSYNEQFF.

Only a few counts were recorded for this clone. At one end, the junction sequence differs from germline, possibly due to a read error. This chain joins TRBV5-4 and TRBJ2-2, with a weak D call TRBD2 (5 bases). Germline V gene data show CDR1 as SGHNT and CDR2 as YYREEE (reference sequence). This CDR3 is built from 15 residues. The DNA for the CDR3 is TGTGCCAGCAGACGGGATAGGGAGAACGCCGGGGAGCTGTTTTTT. It yields the protein CASRRDRENAGELFF.

V is TRBV18 and J is TRBJ2-7; weak D call: TRBD2 (5 bases). Per germline, CDR1 KGHSH and CDR2 LQKENI. The length of the CDR3 is 13 residues. V lost 2 bases and J 7 bases, leaving 12 bases between the germline ends. CDR3 coding DNA: TGTGCCAGCTCACCAGCGGGTAGTGAGGAGCAGTACTTC. Amino acid sequence: CASSPAGSEEQYF.

This clone occurred a few times. The chain combines TRBV7-8 with TRBJ2-6, with 7 bases identical to TRBD1. There are 19 residues in the CDR3. The ends lost 2 bases at V and 0 bases at J; junction bases unmatched: 10. The germline V gene has CDR1 SGHVS and CDR2 FQNEAQ. DNA for the CDR3: TGTGCCAGCAGCTTACCTCAGGACAGGCCGAGCTCTGGGGCCAACGTCCTGACTTTC. Amino acid sequence: CASSLPQDRPSSGANVLTF.

This clone showed up just a few times. V gene TRBV7-8 combines with J gene TRBJ2-4; 10 nucleotides agree with TRBD2. The CDR3 runs to 19 residues. Germline CDR1 is SGHVS and CDR2 is FQNEAQ. V shed 5 bases, J shed 3 bases, and the junction held 16 bases outside the gene matches. The CDR3 is CASSPKRGSGRWGKNIQYF. The CDR3 nucleotides are TGTGCCAGCAGCCCCAAACGGGGTAGCGGGAGGTGGGGCAAAAACATTCAGTACTTC.

This chain links TRBV6-5 with TRBJ1-2; D call uncertain. Trimming took off 0 bases at V and 8 bases at J, with 7 bases between the two ends. Germline loops: CDR1 MNHEY, CDR2 SVGAGI. The CDR3 runs 12 residues. The CDR3: CASSYSSLGYTF. CDR3 DNA: TGTGCCAGCAGTTACTCATCTCTCGGCTACACCTTC.

This chain joins TRBV28 and TRBJ1-4; 8 positions agree with TRBD1. Trimming removed 6 bases from V and 4 bases from J; junction bases left unmatched: 13. Germline V lookup: CDR1 MDHEN, CDR2 SYDVKM. The CDR3 has 17 residues. CDR3 region: CASSRGTGYTHNEKLFF. CDR3 bases: TGTGCCAGCAGCCGCGGGACAGGTTATACCCATAATGAAAAACTGTTTTTT.

This clone was counted a single time. V gene TRBV28 combines with J gene TRBJ1-1; a weak D match, TRBD1 (6 bases). CDR3 length equals 14 residues. V dropped 3 bases and J dropped 7 bases, with 15 bases sitting between them. Germline lookup yields CDR1 MDHEN and CDR2 SYDVKM. CDR3 amino acids: CASSLGRGYSEAFF. DNA of the CDR3: TGTGCCAGCAGTTTGGGCAGGGGATACAGTGAAGCTTTCTTT.

The chain joins TRBV30 to TRBJ1-1; 7 positions agree with TRBD1. CDR1 and CDR2 (germline): GTSNPN, SVGIG (reference sequence). The length of the CDR3 is 15 residues. V was pared by 8 bases and J by 1 base, with 13 bases of the junction left unmatched. The CDR3 DNA reads TGTGCCCGCCGATCCACAGGGGCCCCGAACACTGAAGCTTTCTTT. It encodes CARRSTGAPNTEAFF.

This chain joins TRBV11-2 and TRBJ2-1; tentatively, D is TRBD2 (5 bases). This CDR3 is 13 amino acids long. Deletions cut 8 bases from V and 5 bases from J, with 13 bases between. The germline V gene has CDR1 SGHAT and CDR2 FQNNGV. CDR3 region: CASLGFGNNEQFF. CDR3 DNA: TGTGCCAGCCTGGGGTTCGGGAACAATGAGCAGTTCTTC.

The rearrangement links TRBV10-1 to TRBJ1-1; D is possibly TRBD1 (6 bases). The CDR3 is 14 residues long. Trimming took 7 bases from V and 0 from J, leaving 12 bases between them. CDR1 and CDR2 from the germline V gene are WNHNN and SYGVQD (reference sequence). CDR3 sequence: CASNPDSVNTEAFF. The CDR3 DNA follows: TGCGCCAGCAACCCGGACAGCGTGAACACTGAAGCTTTCTTT.

The chain couples TRBV5-1 to TRBJ2-7; no clear D. The germline V gene has CDR1 SGHRS and CDR2 YFSETQ. The CDR3 is 15 residues long. Trimming left V 0 bases short and J 5 bases short, with 15 bases between. The CDR3: CASSLVATPEDEQYF. DNA of the CDR3: TGCGCCAGCAGCTTGGTTGCGACTCCCGAGGACGAGCAGTACTTC.